These T cell receptor beta chains were read from a single sample in a study of T cell responses to AZD1222 COVID-19 vaccine. Clones were sequenced by immunoSEQ multiplex PCR, and TCRdb holds only the in-frame ones, with some missing. The sample shows around 99,000 clones, approximately 90% of them seen only once. Source: peripheral blood, taken 28 days after the second AZD1222 dose. These receptors were collected from an adult who received the AZD1222 COVID-19 vaccine. CDR3s include the opening cysteine and the closing phenylalanine or tryptophan. The order of the fields is V gene, J gene, D gene, clone size, CDR3 protein, CDR3 DNA. The D gene is left open where the match is weak. Only some rows state a clone size, as once, few, many or a class for expanded clones.

TRBV7-9	TRBJ2-1	TRBD2	once	CASSTSGRGEQFF	TGTGCCAGCAGCACCAGCGGGAGGGGCGAGCAGTTCTTC
TRBV5-4	TRBJ2-5	.	few	CASSSRTVEETQYF	TGTGCCAGCAGCTCTCGGACGGTAGAAGAGACCCAGTACTTC
TRBV5-1	TRBJ2-7	.	.	CASSLDSMRYF	TGCGCCAGCAGCTTGGACAGTATGAGGTACTTC
TRBV29-1	TRBJ1-1	TRBD1	.	CSVIRQGSTEAFF	TGCAGCGTTATCCGACAGGGTTCGACTGAAGCTTTCTTT
TRBV7-6	TRBJ2-5	.	once	CASSLAPRGIQETQYF	TGTGCCAGCAGCTTAGCGCCTAGGGGCATCCAAGAGACCCAGTACTTC
TRBV7-8	TRBJ2-1	.	.	CASSLAWTDYNEQFF	TGTGCCAGCAGCTTAGCGTGGACGGACTACAATGAGCAGTTCTTC
TRBV4-3	TRBJ2-1	.	few	CASSQTTYEQFF	TGCGCCAGCAGCCAGACTACCTATGAGCAGTTCTTC
TRBV13	TRBJ2-7	TRBD2	once	CASSLVRGREQYF	TGTGCCAGCAGCCTAGTACGCGGGAGAGAGCAGTACTTC
TRBV28	TRBJ1-5	TRBD1	few	CASSFSGTGFQPQHF	TGTGCCAGCAGTTTTTCCGGGACAGGGTTTCAGCCCCAGCATTTT
TRBV13	TRBJ1-3	.	.	CASSSRLDGSSGNTIYF	TGTGCCAGCAGCTCCCGACTCGACGGAAGCTCTGGAAACACCATATATTTT
TRBV7-9	TRBJ2-3	TRBD2	.	CASSLGAGEGSQYF	TGTGCCAGCAGCTTAGGAGCGGGAGAGGGGTCGCAGTATTTT
TRBV19	TRBJ1-1	TRBD1	.	CASSRGQANTEAFF	TGTGCCAGTAGTAGGGGACAGGCGAACACTGAAGCTTTCTTT
TRBV5-1	TRBJ2-1	TRBD2	.	CASSVLAGGDNEQFF	TGCGCCAGCAGCGTACTAGCGGGGGGGGACAATGAGCAGTTCTTC
TRBV7-9	TRBJ2-1	.	.	CASSNPQGRGEQFF	TGTGCCAGCAGCAACCCTCAGGGCCGGGGGGAGCAGTTCTTC
TRBV5-6	TRBJ1-4	TRBD1	.	CASSLGQGQHEKLFF	TGTGCCAGCAGCTTGGGGCAGGGACAGCATGAAAAACTGTTTTTT
TRBV21-1	TRBJ1-5	.	.	CASTTGDRGSNQPQHF	TGTGCCAGCACCACAGGGGACAGGGGAAGCAATCAGCCCCAGCATTTT
TRBV5-1	TRBJ1-1	.	.	CASSLALQRNTEAFF	TGCGCCAGCAGCTTGGCGTTACAACGTAACACTGAAGCTTTCTTT
TRBV27	TRBJ2-2	.	.	CASGIRANGPYSGELFF	TGTGCCAGCGGCATCCGGGCCAACGGTCCGTATTCCGGGGAGCTGTTTTTT
TRBV5-6	TRBJ2-7	.	.	CASSLGSSYEQYF	TGTGCCAGCAGCTTGGGCAGTTCCTACGAGCAGTACTTC
TRBV24-1	TRBJ2-2	.	once	CATSDPPGVNTGELFF	TGTGCCACCAGTGATCCCCCGGGCGTGAACACCGGGGAGCTGTTTTTT
TRBV5-1	TRBJ1-2	.	.	CASSLEGSYGYTF	TGCGCCAGCAGCTTGGAAGGGTCCTATGGCTACACCTTC
TRBV6-6	TRBJ1-2	.	.	CASSQLTPAAGTLNYGYTF	TGTGCCAGCAGTCAACTAACCCCCGCCGCAGGGACCCTTAACTATGGCTACACCTTC
TRBV28	TRBJ1-2	.	.	CASSSMRLGWDYGYTF	TGTGCCAGCAGCTCTATGCGGCTAGGGTGGGACTATGGCTACACCTTC
TRBV7-7	TRBJ2-2	.	once	CASSLDDRHTGELFF	TGTGCCAGCAGCTTAGACGACAGACACACCGGGGAGCTGTTTTTT